The clone carrying this TCR beta chain was seen just once. Its antigen remains unidentified. The data belong to a study of a mutant IDH1 vaccine in newly diagnosed glioma. Time point in this sample: week 11, during vaccination. The study gave 300 ug of mutant IDH1 20-mer peptide per vaccine dose, with topical imiquimod. TCRdb's table, derived via immunoSEQ multiplex PCR, lists solely in-frame clones and lacks some. The table records some 130,000 clones, about four fifths of them present only once. The input for sequencing was PBMCs, taken from a glioma patient whose treatment included an IDH1 peptide vaccine. This TCR was recovered from a man aged 40-50 years with glioma.

The CDR3 region is CASSLGAGTSSGAFF. As DNA, the CDR3 is TGCGCCAGCAGCTTGGGGGCCGGGACAAGCTCTGGAGCTTTCTTT. The chain is built from TRBV5-1 and TRBJ1-1; a possible D gene is TRBD1 (6 bases). V shed 0 bases and J shed 10 bases, with 19 bases lying between them. The germline V gene has CDR1 SGHRS and CDR2 YFSETQ. The CDR3 is 15 residues long.